This T cell receptor beta chain was obtained from a study of T cell repertoires in cytomegalovirus infection. Study context: It was recently identified HLA-C-restricted and well-studied HLA-B-restricted CMV epitopes that the study used. Carrying CMV and the relevant HLA type showed in public TCR beta signatures. Overall study results and limits: CMV-specific TCR beta clonotypes restricted by HLA-C were the ones dominating the ex vivo response.

TCRdb ran MiXCR on the reads and lists one entry per CDR3 protein. The sample contains about 740,000 distinct CDR3 sequences, roughly 36% of which appear only once. Comment on this clonotype: The antigen remains unidentified. A junction end diverges from the germline sequence, so it may reflect a read error.

The sequence came from a human donor in good health (CMV status not recorded). Some clones in this sample may be carry-over from other donors' samples. The source was cultured PBMCs, collected from culture after CMV antigen stimulation.

The CDR3 nucleotides are TGTGTCAGCAGCTTAATACTAGCGGGAGTGGAGACCCAGTACTTC. Its translation: CVSSLILAGVETQYF. The rearrangement uses TRBV7-9 and TRBJ2-5; 11 nucleotides align to TRBD2. Per germline, CDR1 SEHNR and CDR2 FQNEAQ (reference sequence). The CDR3 length is 15 residues.